The 27 T cell receptor beta chains below were found in one sample sequenced in a study of T cell repertoires in cytomegalovirus infection. TCRdb re-derived calls from the reads in MiXCR, one entry per CDR3 protein. The sample includes about 740,000 distinct CDR3 sequences, about a third of them seen just once. Sequencing input: PBMCs. All receptors derive from a human donor in good health (CMV status not recorded). Some clones in this sample may be carry-over from other donors' samples.

This clonotype was seen more than once but under ten times. The rearrangement links TRBV6-1 to TRBJ2-1; 8 positions agree with TRBD1. The CDR3 length is 13 residues. Trimming took 5 bases from V and 7 from J; bases not matched to a gene: 4. Germline lookup yields CDR1 MNHNS and CDR2 SASEGT. CDR3 loop: CASSRQGRNEQFF. The CDR3 DNA sequence: TGTGCCAGCAGTCGACAGGGGAGGAATGAGCAGTTCTTC.

The chain recombines TRBV12-3 or TRBV12-4 with TRBJ2-1, with 9 nucleotides matching TRBD2. Trimming took 3 bases from V and 7 from J; bases not matched to a gene: 7. The CDR3 has 15 residues. The CDR3 is CASSFQAGGPNEQFF. For the CDR3, the DNA is TGTGCCAGCAGTTTCCAAGCGGGGGGTCCTAATGAGCAGTTCTTC.

There are a few counts of this clonotype. The chain carries TRBV14 and TRBJ1-1; the match to TRBD1 covers 7 bases. Germline V CDR1 and CDR2: SGHDN, FVKESK. The CDR3 consists of 13 residues. With 4 bases clipped from V and 6 bases from J, the junction kept 5 bases outside the gene matches. DNA for the CDR3: TGTGCCAGCAGCCGAAACAGGGGCTCTGAAGCTTTCTTT. This sequence encodes CASSRNRGSEAFF.

The CDR3: CSARVPGQGSYEQYF. The CDR3 DNA reads TGCAGTGCTAGAGTCCCGGGACAGGGGTCCTACGAGCAGTACTTC. This chain joins TRBV20-1 and TRBJ2-7; 10 nucleotides line up with TRBD1. CDR3 length: 15 amino acids. The germline V gene encodes CDR1 DFQATT and CDR2 SNEGSKA (reference sequence). V was pared by 1 base and J by 1 base, with 4 bases of the junction left unmatched.

This clonotype was picked up a small number of times. V is TRBV29-1 and J is TRBJ2-3; perhaps TRBD1 as D (6 bases). The ends were cut back, 3 bases at V and 0 bases at J, with 10 bases in the middle. This CDR3 has 14 residues. Germline values: CDR1 SQVTM, CDR2 ANQGSEA. The CDR3 bases are TGCAGCGTTGAGACGGACAGAAGCACAGATACGCAGTATTTT. Translated, it gives CSVETDRSTDTQYF.

This clonotype was observed a few times. The rearrangement uses TRBV10-1 and TRBJ2-4, with D perhaps given as TRBD1 or TRBD2 (5 bases each). This CDR3 is 14 amino acids long. V was cut by 3 bases and J by 6 bases, with 12 bases left in between. From germline, CDR1 is WNHNN and CDR2 SYGVQD (reference sequence). The CDR3 sequence is CASSEGTGPNIQYF. The CDR3 DNA sequence: TGCGCCAGCAGTGAAGGGACGGGGCCAAACATTCAGTACTTC.

In this sample, this clonotype turned up many times. The chain carries TRBV6-1 and TRBJ1-5; D gene uncertain. Germline V gene lookup returns CDR1 MNHNS and CDR2 SASEGT. V was pared by 0 bases and J by 15 bases, with 15 bases between. This CDR3 comprises 13 residues. In DNA, the CDR3 is TGTGCCAGCAGTGAAGCAGTAGGAGCACACGGGCATTTT. It codes for CASSEAVGAHGHF.

This clonotype was counted a few times. The DNA of the CDR3 is TGTGCCATCAGTGGGGACGGTCTCGGTTCTGAAGCTTTCTTT. It translates to CAISGDGLGSEAFF. The chain joins TRBV10-3 to TRBJ1-1; perhaps TRBD1 as D (5 bases). The CDR3 length is 14 residues. CDR1 ENHRY and CDR2 SYGVKD come from the germline V gene. Trimming shortened V by 4 bases and J by 6 bases, and 15 bases separated the two germline ends.

There are a few counts of this clonotype. The chain combines TRBV6-2 or TRBV6-3 with TRBJ1-5, with unresolved D. The V gene lost 5 bases and the J gene lost 4 bases, with 30 bases spanning the gap. Germline CDR1 is MNHEY and CDR2 is SVGEGT. The CDR3 totals 20 residues. Written as DNA, the CDR3 is TGTGCCAGCAGTCAAATGTGGGAATGGTCGGCAGCACATAAGAATCAGCCCCAGCATTTT. It encodes CASSQMWEWSAAHKNQPQHF.

V is TRBV6-2 or TRBV6-3 and J is TRBJ2-1; 12 nucleotides line up with TRBD2. This CDR3 is 15 amino acids long. Germline V gene data show CDR1 as MNHEY and CDR2 as SVGEGT. With 5 bases clipped from V and 9 bases from J, the junction kept 8 bases outside the gene matches. In nucleotides, the CDR3 is TGTGCCAGCAGTCGCCGACTAGCGGGAGTGGTTGAGCAGTTCTTC. It translates to CASSRRLAGVVEQFF.

This clonotype occurred a few times. This chain connects TRBV7-6 to TRBJ1-1; weak D call: TRBD1 (6 bases). The V end lost 1 base, the J end lost 6 bases, and 12 bases lay between the germline ends. CDR3 length: 14 residues. Looked up from germline, CDR1 is SGHVS and CDR2 is FNYEAQ. CDR3 protein: CASSLELGGAEAFF. The CDR3 coding sequence is TGTGCCAGCAGCTTAGAGTTAGGGGGGGCTGAAGCTTTCTTT.

There are many counts of this clonotype. This chain links TRBV7-2 with TRBJ1-5; 9 nucleotides agree with TRBD1. This CDR3 comprises 15 residues. Germline trimming cut 4 bases from V and 2 bases from J; bases unmatched to any gene: 3. The germline V gene has CDR1 SGHTA and CDR2 FQGNSA. The CDR3 reads CASSSRTGGNQPQHF. CDR3 in DNA: TGTGCCAGCAGCTCTCGGACAGGGGGCAATCAGCCCCAGCATTTT.

V is TRBV25-1 and J is TRBJ2-7; 9 nucleotides align to TRBD1. The ends lost 4 bases at V and 6 bases at J; junction bases unmatched: 10. The CDR3 is 15 amino acids. From germline, CDR1 is MGHDK and CDR2 SYGVNS. Here the CDR3 DNA reads TGTGCCAGCAGTGCCTCGGGACAGGGTACGTCCGAGCAGTACTTC. This encodes CASSASGQGTSEQYF.

This clonotype was found a few times. CDR3 amino acids: CASSLQGAETYEQYF. As DNA, the CDR3 is TGTGCCAGCAGCTTACAGGGGGCAGAAACCTACGAGCAGTACTTC. The chain combines TRBV7-2 with TRBJ2-7, with TRBD1 identical over 8 bases. Per the germline V gene, CDR1 is SGHTA and CDR2 is FQGNSA. Trimming took 2 bases from V and 2 from J; bases not matched to a gene: 5. CDR3 length: 15 residues. The whole variable domain, filled in from reference TRBV7-2 and TRBJ2-7, reads GAGVSQSPSNKVTEKGKDVELRCDPISGHTALYWYRQSLGQGLEFLIYFQGNSAPDKSGLPSDRFSAERTGGSVSTLTIQRTQQEDSAVYLCASSLQGAETYEQYFGPGTRLTVT.

This chain uses TRBV18 with TRBJ1-4; D uncertain. The germline gives CDR1 KGHSH, CDR2 LQKENI. The CDR3 is made up of 13 amino acids. The V end lost 2 bases, the J end lost 8 bases, and 9 bases lay between the germline ends. The CDR3: CASSPYKKEKLFF. The DNA for the CDR3 is TGTGCCAGCTCACCATACAAGAAAGAAAAACTGTTTTTT.

J is TRBJ2-6 and V is TRBV6-1, with D tentatively TRBD2 (5 bases). Germline V gene data show CDR1 as MNHNS and CDR2 as SASEGT. Trimming cost V 4 bases and J 0 bases, with 7 bases left between them. CDR3 size: 15 residues. The CDR3 DNA follows: TGTGCCAGCAGTGGGGCGGGCTCTGGGGCCAACGTCCTGACTTTC. Translating it yields CASSGAGSGANVLTF.

This clonotype appeared a few times. V is TRBV6-6 and J is TRBJ2-7; D may be TRBD2 (6 bases). Trimming left V 0 bases short and J 3 bases short, with 12 bases between. This CDR3 contains 15 residues. Looked up from germline, CDR1 is MNHNY and CDR2 is SVGAGI (reference sequence). The CDR3 DNA is TGTGCCAGCAGTTACTCTGGAGGGGTAAGCTACGAGCAGTACTTC. The encoded protein is CASSYSGGVSYEQYF.

The table lists this clonotype with many counts. The chain couples TRBV7-2 to TRBJ2-7; maybe TRBD2 (5 bases). Trimming shortened V by 5 bases and J by 2 bases, and 10 bases separated the two germline ends. Germline CDR1 SGHTA, CDR2 FQGNSA. The CDR3 sequence is 13 residues long. The CDR3 nucleotides are TGTGCCAGCAGCAGAACTAGTCCCTACGAGCAGTACTTC. It encodes CASSRTSPYEQYF.

This clonotype has only a few counts. The chain combines TRBV10-3 with TRBJ2-7, with 8 nucleotides matching TRBD1. This CDR3 contains 14 residues. V trimming: 6 bases; J trimming: 6 bases; junction bases outside the gene matches: 10. Germline V gene lookup returns CDR1 ENHRY and CDR2 SYGVKD. In nucleotides, the CDR3 is TGTGCCATCAGATCCGACAGGGGAAGTGCCGAGCAGTACTTC. This encodes CAIRSDRGSAEQYF.

This clonotype was observed a few times. The rearrangement links TRBV2 to TRBJ2-2, with TRBD1 matching over 8 bases. There are 14 residues in the CDR3. V trimming: 8 bases; J trimming: 7 bases; junction bases outside the gene matches: 9. Germline V gene data show CDR1 as SNHLY and CDR2 as FYNNEI. The CDR3 protein is CASWETGASGELFF. Here the CDR3 DNA reads TGTGCCAGCTGGGAGACAGGGGCGAGCGGGGAGCTGTTTTTT.

This clonotype occurred a few times. DNA of the CDR3: TGTGCCAGCAGACAGGGTGGGAATTCACCCCTCCACTTT. Its protein product is CASRQGGNSPLHF. The rearrangement joins TRBV2 to TRBJ1-6, with a possible D match to TRBD1 (6 bases). There are 13 residues in the CDR3. Deletions cut 6 bases from V and 7 bases from J, with 10 bases between. From germline, CDR1 is SNHLY and CDR2 FYNNEI.

The chain couples TRBV27 to TRBJ2-1, with D perhaps TRBD2 (7 bases). Trimming took off 7 bases at V and 7 bases at J, with 20 bases between the two ends. This CDR3 has 15 amino acids. Looked up from germline, CDR1 is MNHEY and CDR2 is SMNVEV (reference sequence). The CDR3, as DNA: TGTGCCAGCATCCATGTGGGGGGGGCCATTAATGAGCAGTTCTTC. As protein: CASIHVGGAINEQFF.

V gene TRBV11-2 combines with J gene TRBJ2-3, with 11 bases lining up with TRBD2. The germline CDR1 and CDR2 sequences are SGHAT and FQNNGV. This CDR3 has 15 amino acids. The V and J ends lost 5 bases and 5 bases, in that order; junction bases with no gene match: 6. CDR3 in amino acids: CASSPRGTSGDTQYF. Written as DNA, the CDR3 is TGTGCCAGCAGCCCAAGAGGGACTAGCGGAGATACGCAGTATTTT. Looking up the rest from reference TRBV11-2 and TRBJ2-3 gives the full variable domain: EAGVAQSPRYKIIEKRQSVAFWCNPISGHATLYWYQQILGQGPKLLIQFQNNGVVDDSQLPKDRFSAERLKGVDSTLKIQPAKLEDSAVYLCASSPRGTSGDTQYFGPGTRLTVL.

The CDR3 region is CSARDSGRNPYNEQFF. The CDR3 DNA follows: TGCAGTGCTAGAGATAGCGGGAGGAACCCCTACAATGAGCAGTTCTTC. The chain recombines TRBV20-1 with TRBJ2-1; 10 bases agree with TRBD2. The trim removed 0 bases at V and 2 bases at J, leaving 4 bases unmatched. The CDR3 has 16 amino acids. CDR1 and CDR2 (germline): DFQATT, SNEGSKA (reference sequence).

This clonotype was seen a few times. The genes are TRBV7-6 and TRBJ1-6; 8 bases are shared with TRBD1. The V segment lost 5 bases and the J segment 6 bases; nucleotides outside the gene matches: 15. The CDR3 extends over 18 amino acids. Germline V CDR1 and CDR2: SGHVS, FNYEAQ. This chain's CDR3 is CASSRRTGQGPSNSPLHF. The CDR3 bases are TGTGCCAGCAGCAGAAGGACAGGACAGGGACCGTCTAATTCACCCCTCCACTTT.

The rearrangement uses TRBV6-6 and TRBJ1-3; TRBD1 might be the D (5 bases). V lost 0 bases and J lost 2, with 11 bases in between. Germline values: CDR1 MNHNY, CDR2 SVGAGI (reference sequence). The length of the CDR3 is 16 residues. The CDR3 is CASSYSIRGTGNTIYF. CDR3 DNA: TGTGCCAGCAGTTACTCGATTCGGGGGACTGGAAACACCATATATTTT.

This chain uses TRBV29-1 with TRBJ1-1; 7 bases match TRBD1. This CDR3 contains 13 residues. The V gene end was trimmed by 7 bases and the J gene end by 1 base; junction bases not matched to a gene: 6. Germline V gene data show CDR1 as SQVTM and CDR2 as ANQGSEA. CDR3 loop: CSERQGANTEAFF. Here the CDR3 DNA reads TGCAGCGAGCGACAGGGCGCGAACACTGAAGCTTTCTTT.